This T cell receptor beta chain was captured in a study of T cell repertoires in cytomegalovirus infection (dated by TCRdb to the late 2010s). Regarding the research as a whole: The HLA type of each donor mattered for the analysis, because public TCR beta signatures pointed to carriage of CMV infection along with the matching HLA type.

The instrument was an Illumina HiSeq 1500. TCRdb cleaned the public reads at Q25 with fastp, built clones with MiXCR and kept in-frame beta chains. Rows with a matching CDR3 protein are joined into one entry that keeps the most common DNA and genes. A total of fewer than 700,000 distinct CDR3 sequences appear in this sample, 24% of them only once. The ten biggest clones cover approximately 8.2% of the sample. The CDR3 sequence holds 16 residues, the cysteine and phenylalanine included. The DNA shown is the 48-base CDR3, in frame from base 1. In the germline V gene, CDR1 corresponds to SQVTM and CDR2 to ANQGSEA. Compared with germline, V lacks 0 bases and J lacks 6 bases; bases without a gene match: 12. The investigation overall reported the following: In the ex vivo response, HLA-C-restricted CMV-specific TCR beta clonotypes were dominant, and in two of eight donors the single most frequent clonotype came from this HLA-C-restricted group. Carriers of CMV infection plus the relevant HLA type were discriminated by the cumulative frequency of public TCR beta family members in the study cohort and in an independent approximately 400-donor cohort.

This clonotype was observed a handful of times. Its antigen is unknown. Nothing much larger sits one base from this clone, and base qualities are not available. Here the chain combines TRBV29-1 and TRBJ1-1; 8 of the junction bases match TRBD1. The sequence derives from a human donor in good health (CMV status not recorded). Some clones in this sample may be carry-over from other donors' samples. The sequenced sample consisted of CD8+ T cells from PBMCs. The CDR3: CSVEDPATGDLSEAFF. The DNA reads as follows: TGCAGCGTTGAAGATCCCGCGACAGGGGATTTGTCTGAAGCTTTCTTT.